This T cell receptor beta chain derives from a study of CD8 T cells in Susac syndrome. This CDR3 has 14 amino acids. Germline-derived CDR1 and CDR2 are LGHNT and FRNRAP. V was trimmed by 11 bases and J by 4 bases, leaving 18 bases between them. It was healthy donors who served as the controls, matched for age and sex. The RNA input was roughly 0.45 to 1 ug, and it was reverse transcribed with random hexamers. TCRdb re-derived calls from the immunoSEQ multiplex PCR reads in MiXCR, one entry per CDR3 protein. The sample records some 48,000 distinct CDR3 sequences, nearly 95% being singletons. This chain connects TRBV12-5 to TRBJ1-5; no clear D gene. This receptor was taken from a human donor in good health. Material for sequencing was CD8+ T cells from PBMCs. This CDR3 is CASSLRRVNQPQHF. CDR3 coding DNA: TGTGCTTCCAGCCTTCGTAGGGTAAATCAGCCCCAGCATTTT.